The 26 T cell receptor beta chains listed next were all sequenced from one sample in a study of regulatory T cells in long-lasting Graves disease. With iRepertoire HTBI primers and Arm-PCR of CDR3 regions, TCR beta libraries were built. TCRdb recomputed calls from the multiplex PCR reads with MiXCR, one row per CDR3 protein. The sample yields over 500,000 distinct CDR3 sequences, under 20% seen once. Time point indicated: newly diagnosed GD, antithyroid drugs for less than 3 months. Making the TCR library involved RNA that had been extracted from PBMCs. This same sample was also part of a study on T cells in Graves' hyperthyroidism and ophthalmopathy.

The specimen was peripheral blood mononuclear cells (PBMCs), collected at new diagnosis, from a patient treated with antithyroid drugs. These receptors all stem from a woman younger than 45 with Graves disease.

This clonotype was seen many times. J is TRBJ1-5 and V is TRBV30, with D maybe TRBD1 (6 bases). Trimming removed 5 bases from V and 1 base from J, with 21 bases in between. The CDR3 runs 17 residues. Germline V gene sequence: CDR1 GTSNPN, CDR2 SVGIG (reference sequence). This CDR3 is CAWDHPWGTPSNQPQHF. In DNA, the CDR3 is TGTGCCTGGGACCACCCCTGGGGGACACCGAGCAATCAGCCCCAGCATTTT.

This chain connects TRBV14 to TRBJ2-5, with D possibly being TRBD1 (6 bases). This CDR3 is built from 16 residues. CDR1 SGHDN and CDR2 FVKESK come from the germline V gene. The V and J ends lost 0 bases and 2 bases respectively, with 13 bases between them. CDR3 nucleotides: TGTGCCAGCAGCCAAGACAGGGGAATGACTCAAGAGACCCAGTACTTC. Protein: CASSQDRGMTQETQYF. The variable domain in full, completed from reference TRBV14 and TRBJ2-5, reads EAGVTQFPSHSVIEKGQTVTLRCDPISGHDNLYWYRRVMGKEIKFLLHFVKESKQDESGMPNNRFLAERTGGTYSTLKVQPAELEDSGVYFCASSQDRGMTQETQYFGPGTRLLVL.

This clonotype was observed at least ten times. CDR3 region: CASSGYYNEQFF. CDR3 in DNA: TGTGCCAGCAGTGGGTACTACAATGAGCAGTTCTTC. This chain joins TRBV7-8 and TRBJ2-1; D is unresolved. Germline CDR1 SGHVS, CDR2 FQNEAQ. With 6 bases removed from V and 3 bases from J, the gap between germline ends came to 6 bases. CDR3 length: 12 amino acids.

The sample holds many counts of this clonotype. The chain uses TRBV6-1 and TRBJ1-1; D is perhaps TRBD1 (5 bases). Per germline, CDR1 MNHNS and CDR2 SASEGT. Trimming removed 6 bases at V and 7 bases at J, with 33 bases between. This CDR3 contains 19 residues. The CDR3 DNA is TGTGCCAGCAGGATAACAAACGCCCCGGGGAATCCCTATACAGGTGAAGCTTTCTTT. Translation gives CASRITNAPGNPYTGEAFF.

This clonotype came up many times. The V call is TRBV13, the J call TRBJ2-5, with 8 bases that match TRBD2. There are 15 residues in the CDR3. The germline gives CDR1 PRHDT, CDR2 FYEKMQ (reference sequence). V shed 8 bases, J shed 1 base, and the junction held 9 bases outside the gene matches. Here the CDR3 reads CASQKAGAGQETQYF. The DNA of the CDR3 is TGTGCCAGCCAAAAAGCGGGAGCAGGCCAAGAGACCCAGTACTTC.

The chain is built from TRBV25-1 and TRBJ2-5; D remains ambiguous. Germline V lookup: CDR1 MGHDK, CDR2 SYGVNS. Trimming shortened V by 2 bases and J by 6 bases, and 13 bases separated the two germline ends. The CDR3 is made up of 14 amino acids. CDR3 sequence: CASSETGLGQTQYF. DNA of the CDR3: TGTGCCAGCAGTGAAACTGGTTTGGGTCAGACCCAGTACTTC. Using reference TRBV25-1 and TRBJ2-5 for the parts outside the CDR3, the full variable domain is EADIYQTPRYLVIGTGKKITLECSQTMGHDKMYWYQQDPGMELHLIHYSYGVNSTEKGDLSSESTVSRIRTEHFPLTLESARPSHTSQYLCASSETGLGQTQYFGPGTRLLVL.

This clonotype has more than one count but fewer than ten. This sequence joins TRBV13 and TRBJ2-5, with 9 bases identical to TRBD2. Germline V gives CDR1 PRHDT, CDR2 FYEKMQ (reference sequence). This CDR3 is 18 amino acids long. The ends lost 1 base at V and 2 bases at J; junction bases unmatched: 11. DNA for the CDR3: TGTGCCAGCAGCTTAGTCCATTCAACTAGCGGGTTTCAAGAGACCCAGTACTTC. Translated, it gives CASSLVHSTSGFQETQYF.

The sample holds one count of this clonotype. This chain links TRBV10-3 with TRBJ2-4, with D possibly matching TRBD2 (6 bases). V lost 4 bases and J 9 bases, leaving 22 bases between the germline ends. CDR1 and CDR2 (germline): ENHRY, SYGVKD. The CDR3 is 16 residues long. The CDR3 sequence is CAISGATRGSGGIQYF. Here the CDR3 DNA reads TGTGCCATCAGTGGGGCGACTAGGGGAAGTGGGGGCATTCAGTACTTC.

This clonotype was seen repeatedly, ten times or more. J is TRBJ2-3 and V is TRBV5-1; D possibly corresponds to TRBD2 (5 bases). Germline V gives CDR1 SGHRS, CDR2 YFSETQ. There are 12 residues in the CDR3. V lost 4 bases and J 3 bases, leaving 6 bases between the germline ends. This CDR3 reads CASSEGTDTQYF. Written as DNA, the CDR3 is TGCGCCAGCAGCGAGGGTACAGATACGCAGTATTTT.

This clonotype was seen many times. CDR3 DNA: TGTGCCAGCAGCCCCGTCGTGGAGGAGTGGCGTAGCCAGCCCCAGCATTTT. Translated, it gives CASSPVVEEWRSQPQHF. The chain couples TRBV2 to TRBJ1-5; D remains ambiguous. The CDR3 has 17 amino acids. V dropped 6 bases and J dropped 7 bases, with 25 bases sitting between them. Germline values: CDR1 SNHLY, CDR2 FYNNEI.

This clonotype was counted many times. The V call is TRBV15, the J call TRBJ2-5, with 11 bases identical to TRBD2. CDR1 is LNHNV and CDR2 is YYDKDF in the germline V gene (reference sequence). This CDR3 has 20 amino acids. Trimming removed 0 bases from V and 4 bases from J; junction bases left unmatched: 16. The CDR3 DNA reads TGTGCCACCAGCAGAGATGAACGGGCGTTAGCGGGAGGGCCTGGAGAGACCCAGTACTTC. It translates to CATSRDERALAGGPGETQYF.

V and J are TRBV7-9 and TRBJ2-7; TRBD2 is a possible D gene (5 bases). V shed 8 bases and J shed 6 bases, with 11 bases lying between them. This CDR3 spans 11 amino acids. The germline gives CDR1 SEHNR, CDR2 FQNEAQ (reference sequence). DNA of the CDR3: TGTGCCAGCCAACGGGGAAGCGAGCAGTACTTC. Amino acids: CASQRGSEQYF.

The CDR3 region is CASSLLGGSNQPQHF. The CDR3 nucleotides read TGTGCCAGCAGTTTATTAGGGGGTAGCAATCAGCCCCAGCATTTT. The chain has TRBV28 and TRBJ1-5; D is perhaps TRBD1 (6 bases). From germline, CDR1 is MDHEN and CDR2 SYDVKM. V was clipped by 1 base and J by 0 bases, with 7 bases between them. The CDR3 consists of 15 residues.

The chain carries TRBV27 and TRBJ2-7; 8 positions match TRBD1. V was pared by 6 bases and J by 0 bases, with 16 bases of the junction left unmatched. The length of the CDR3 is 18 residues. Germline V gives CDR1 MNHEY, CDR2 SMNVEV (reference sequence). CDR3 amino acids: CASRSGTGPHKSSYEQYF. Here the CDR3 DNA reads TGTGCCAGCAGATCCGGGACAGGACCCCATAAATCCTCCTACGAGCAGTACTTC.

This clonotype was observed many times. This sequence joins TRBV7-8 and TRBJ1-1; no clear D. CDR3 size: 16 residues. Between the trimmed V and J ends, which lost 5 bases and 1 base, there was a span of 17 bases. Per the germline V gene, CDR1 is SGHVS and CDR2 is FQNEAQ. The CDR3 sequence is CASSPRRAQPNTEAFF. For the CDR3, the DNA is TGTGCCAGCAGCCCGCGAAGGGCGCAGCCGAACACTGAAGCTTTCTTT.

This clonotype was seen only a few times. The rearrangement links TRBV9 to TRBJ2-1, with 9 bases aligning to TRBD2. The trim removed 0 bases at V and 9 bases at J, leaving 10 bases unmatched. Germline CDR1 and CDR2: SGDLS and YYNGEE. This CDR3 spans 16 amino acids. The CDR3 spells CASSVGVISGSSEQFF. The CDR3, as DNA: TGTGCCAGCAGCGTAGGAGTCATTAGCGGGAGCAGTGAGCAGTTCTTC.

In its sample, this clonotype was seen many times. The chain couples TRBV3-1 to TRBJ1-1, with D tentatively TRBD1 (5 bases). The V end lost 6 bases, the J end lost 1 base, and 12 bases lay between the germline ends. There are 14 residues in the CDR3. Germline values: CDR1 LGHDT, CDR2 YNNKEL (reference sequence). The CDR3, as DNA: TGTGCCAGCAGTCACCTGCAGGGGAACACTGAAGCTTTCTTT. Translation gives CASSHLQGNTEAFF.

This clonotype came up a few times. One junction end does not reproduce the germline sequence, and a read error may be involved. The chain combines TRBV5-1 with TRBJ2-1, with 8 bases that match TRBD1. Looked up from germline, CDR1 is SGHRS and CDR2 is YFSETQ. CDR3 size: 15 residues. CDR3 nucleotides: TGCGCCAGCAGCCTCGGACAGGGTCCCTACAGTGAGCAGTTCTTC. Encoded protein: CASSLGQGPYSEQFF.

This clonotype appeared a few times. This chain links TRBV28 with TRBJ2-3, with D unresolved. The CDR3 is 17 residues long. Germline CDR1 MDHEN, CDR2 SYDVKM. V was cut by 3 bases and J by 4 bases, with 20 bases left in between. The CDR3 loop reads CASSFESKVSLPDTQYF. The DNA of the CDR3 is TGTGCCAGCAGTTTCGAGTCCAAAGTCTCCCTTCCAGATACGCAGTATTTT.

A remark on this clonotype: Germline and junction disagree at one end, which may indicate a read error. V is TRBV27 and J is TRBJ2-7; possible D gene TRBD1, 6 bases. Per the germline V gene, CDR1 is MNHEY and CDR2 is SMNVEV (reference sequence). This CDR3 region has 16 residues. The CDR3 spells CASRLSGVGVSYEQYF. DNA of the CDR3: TGTGCCAGCAGGTTATCAGGGGTTGGAGTCTCCTACGAGCAGTACTTC.

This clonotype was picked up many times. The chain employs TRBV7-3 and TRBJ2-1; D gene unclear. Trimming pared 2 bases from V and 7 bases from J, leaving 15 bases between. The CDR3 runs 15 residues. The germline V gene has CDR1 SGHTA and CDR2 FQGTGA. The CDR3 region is CASSLSQGSPNEQFF. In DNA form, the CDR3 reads TGTGCCAGCAGCTTATCACAAGGCTCACCTAATGAGCAGTTCTTC.

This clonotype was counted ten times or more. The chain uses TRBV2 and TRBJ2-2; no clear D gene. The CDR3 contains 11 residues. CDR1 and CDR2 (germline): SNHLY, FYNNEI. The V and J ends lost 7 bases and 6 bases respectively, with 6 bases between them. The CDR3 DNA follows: TGTGCCAGCATTGTTTCCGGGGAGCTGTTTTTT. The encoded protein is CASIVSGELFF. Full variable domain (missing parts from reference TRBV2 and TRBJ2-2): EPEVTQTPSHQVTQMGQEVILRCVPISNHLYFYWYRQILGQKVEFLVSFYNNEISEKSEIFDDQFSVERPDGSNFTLKIRSTKLEDSAMYFCASIVSGELFFGEGSRLTVL.

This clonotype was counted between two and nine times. For the CDR3, the DNA is TGTGCCAGCAGCGTAGATGGAGGCCTCTACGAGCAGTACTTC. Its protein product is CASSVDGGLYEQYF. The chain joins TRBV9 to TRBJ2-7, with a possible D match to TRBD2 (5 bases). This CDR3 region has 14 residues. V was pared by 0 bases and J by 3 bases, with 10 bases between. Germline V CDR1 and CDR2: SGDLS, YYNGEE.

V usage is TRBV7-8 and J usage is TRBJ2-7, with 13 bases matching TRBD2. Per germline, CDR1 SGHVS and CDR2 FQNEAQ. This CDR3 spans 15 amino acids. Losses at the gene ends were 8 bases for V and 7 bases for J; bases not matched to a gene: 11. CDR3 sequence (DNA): TGTGCCAGCCCCTCCGGGACTAGCGGGATAGGTGAGCAGTACTTC. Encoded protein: CASPSGTSGIGEQYF.

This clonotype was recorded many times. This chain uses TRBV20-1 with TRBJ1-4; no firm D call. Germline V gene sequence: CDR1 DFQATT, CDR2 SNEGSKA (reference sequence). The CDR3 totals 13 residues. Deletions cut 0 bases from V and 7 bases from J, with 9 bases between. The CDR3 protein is CSAREQSTEKLFF. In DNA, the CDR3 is TGCAGTGCTAGAGAGCAGAGTACTGAAAAACTGTTTTTT.

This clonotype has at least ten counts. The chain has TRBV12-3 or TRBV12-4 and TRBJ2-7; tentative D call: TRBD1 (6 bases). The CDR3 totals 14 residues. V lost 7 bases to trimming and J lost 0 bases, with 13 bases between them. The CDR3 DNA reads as TGTGCCAGCACGCGACAGGAAAGCTCCTACGAGCAGTACTTC. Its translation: CASTRQESSYEQYF.